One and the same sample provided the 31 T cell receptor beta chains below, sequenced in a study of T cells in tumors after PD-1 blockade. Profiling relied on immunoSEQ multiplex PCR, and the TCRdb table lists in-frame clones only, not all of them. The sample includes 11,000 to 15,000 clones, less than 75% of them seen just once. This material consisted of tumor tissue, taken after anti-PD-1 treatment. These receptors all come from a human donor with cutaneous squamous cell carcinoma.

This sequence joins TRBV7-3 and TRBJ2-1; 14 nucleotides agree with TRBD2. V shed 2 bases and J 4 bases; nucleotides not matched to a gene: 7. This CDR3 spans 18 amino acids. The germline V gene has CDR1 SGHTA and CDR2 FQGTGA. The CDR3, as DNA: TGTGCCAGCAGCTTAGAGACTAGCGGGAGGGGGAGTTACAATGAGCAGTTCTTC. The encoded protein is CASSLETSGRGSYNEQFF.

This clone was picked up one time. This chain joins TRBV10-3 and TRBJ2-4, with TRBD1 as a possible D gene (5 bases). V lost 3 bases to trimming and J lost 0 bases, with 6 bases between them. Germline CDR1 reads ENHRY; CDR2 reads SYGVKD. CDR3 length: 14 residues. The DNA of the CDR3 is TGTGCCATCAGTGAAGGACAAGCCAAAAACATTCAGTACTTC. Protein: CAISEGQAKNIQYF.

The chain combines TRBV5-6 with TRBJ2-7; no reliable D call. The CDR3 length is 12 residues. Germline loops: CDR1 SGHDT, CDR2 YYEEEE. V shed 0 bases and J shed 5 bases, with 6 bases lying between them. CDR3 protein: CASSLVGDEQYF. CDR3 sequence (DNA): TGTGCCAGCAGCTTGGTAGGAGACGAGCAGTACTTC.

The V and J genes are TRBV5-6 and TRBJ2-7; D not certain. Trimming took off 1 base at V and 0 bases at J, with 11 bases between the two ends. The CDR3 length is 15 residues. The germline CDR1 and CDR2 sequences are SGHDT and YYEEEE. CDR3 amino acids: CASSLFSFSSYEQYF. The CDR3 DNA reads TGTGCCAGCAGCTTGTTCAGCTTTTCCTCCTACGAGCAGTACTTC.

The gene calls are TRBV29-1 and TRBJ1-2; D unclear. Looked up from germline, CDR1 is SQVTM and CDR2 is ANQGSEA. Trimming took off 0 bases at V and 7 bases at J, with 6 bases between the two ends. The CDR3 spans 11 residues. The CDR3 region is CSVEEVGGYTF. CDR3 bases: TGCAGCGTTGAAGAGGTCGGTGGCTACACCTTC.

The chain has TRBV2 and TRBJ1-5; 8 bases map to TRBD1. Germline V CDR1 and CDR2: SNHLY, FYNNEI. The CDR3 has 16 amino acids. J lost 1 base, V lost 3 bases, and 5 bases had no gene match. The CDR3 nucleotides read TGTGCCAGCAGTGAGCGTCAGGGGGCCAGCAATCAGCCCCAGCATTTT. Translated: CASSERQGASNQPQHF. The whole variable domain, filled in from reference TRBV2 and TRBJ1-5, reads EPEVTQTPSHQVTQMGQEVILRCVPISNHLYFYWYRQILGQKVEFLVSFYNNEISEKSEIFDDQFSVERPDGSNFTLKIRSTKLEDSAMYFCASSERQGASNQPQHFGDGTRLSIL.

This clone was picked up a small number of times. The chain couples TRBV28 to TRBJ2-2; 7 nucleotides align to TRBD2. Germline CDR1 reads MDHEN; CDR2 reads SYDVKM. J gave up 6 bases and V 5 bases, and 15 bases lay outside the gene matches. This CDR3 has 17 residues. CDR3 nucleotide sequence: TGTGCCAGCAGTCCCTGGGTCGGACTAGTCAGACCCGGGGAGCTGTTTTTT. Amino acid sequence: CASSPWVGLVRPGELFF. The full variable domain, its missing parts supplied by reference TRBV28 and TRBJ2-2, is DVKVTQSSRYLVKRTGEKVFLECVQDMDHENMFWYRQDPGLGLRLIYFSYDVKMKEKGDIPEGYSVSREKKERFSLILESASTNQTSMYLCASSPWVGLVRPGELFFGEGSRLTVL.

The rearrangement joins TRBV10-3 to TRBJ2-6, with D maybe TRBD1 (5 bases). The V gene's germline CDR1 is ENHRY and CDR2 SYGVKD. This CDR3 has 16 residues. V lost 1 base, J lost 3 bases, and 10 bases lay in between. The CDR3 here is CAISEFMGHGANVLTF. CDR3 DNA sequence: TGTGCCATCAGTGAGTTCATGGGGCATGGGGCCAACGTCCTGACTTTC.

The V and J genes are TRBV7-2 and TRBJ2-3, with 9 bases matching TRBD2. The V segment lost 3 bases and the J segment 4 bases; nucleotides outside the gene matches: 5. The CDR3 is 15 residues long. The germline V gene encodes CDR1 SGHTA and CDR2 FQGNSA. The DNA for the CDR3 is TGTGCCAGCAGCTTCGCGGGAGGGCTGGCAGATACGCAGTATTTT. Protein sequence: CASSFAGGLADTQYF.

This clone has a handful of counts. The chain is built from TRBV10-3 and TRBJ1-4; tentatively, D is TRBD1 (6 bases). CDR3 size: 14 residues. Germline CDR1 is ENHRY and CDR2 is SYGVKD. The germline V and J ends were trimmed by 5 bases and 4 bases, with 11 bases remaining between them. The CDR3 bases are TGTGCCATCAGTTTGGACAGCTTTAATGAAAAACTGTTTTTT. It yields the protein CAISLDSFNEKLFF.

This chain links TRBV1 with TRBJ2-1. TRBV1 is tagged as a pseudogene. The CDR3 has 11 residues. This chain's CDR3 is CTSSWYREQFF. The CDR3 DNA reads TGCACCAGCAGCTGGTATCGTGAGCAGTTCTTC.

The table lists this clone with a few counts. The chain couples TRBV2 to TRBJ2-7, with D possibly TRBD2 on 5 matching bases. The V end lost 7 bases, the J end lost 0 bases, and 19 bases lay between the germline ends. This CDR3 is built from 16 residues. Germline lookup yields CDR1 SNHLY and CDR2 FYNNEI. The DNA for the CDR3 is TGTGCCAGCATGGTCAGTATTACCGGGAACTCCTACGAGCAGTACTTC. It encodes CASMVSITGNSYEQYF.

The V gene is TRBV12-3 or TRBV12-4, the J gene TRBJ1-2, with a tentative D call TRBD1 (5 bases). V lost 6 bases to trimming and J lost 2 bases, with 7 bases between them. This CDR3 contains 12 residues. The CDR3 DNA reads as TGTGCCAGCAGGGGGCCCAACTATGGCTACACCTTC. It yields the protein CASRGPNYGYTF.

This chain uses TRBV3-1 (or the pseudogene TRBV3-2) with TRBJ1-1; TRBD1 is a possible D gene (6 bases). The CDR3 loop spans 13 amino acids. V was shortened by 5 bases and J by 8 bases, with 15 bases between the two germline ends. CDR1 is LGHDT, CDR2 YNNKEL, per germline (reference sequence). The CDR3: CASSSIQGGEAFF. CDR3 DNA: TGTGCCAGCAGCTCGATACAGGGCGGCGAAGCTTTCTTT.

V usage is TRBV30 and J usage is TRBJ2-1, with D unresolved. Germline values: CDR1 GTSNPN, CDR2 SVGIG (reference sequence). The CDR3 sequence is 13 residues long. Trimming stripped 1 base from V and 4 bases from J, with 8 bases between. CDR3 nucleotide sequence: TGTGCCTGGAGTGAAGGGCTTTACAATGAGCAGTTCTTC. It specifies CAWSEGLYNEQFF.

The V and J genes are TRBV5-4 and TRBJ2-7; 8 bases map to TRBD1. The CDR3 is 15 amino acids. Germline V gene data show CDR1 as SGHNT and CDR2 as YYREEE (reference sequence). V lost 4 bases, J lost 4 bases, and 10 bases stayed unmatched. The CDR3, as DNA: TGTGCCAGCAGCAACCCCCCAGGGGGCAGGTACGAGCAGTACTTC. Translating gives CASSNPPGGRYEQYF.

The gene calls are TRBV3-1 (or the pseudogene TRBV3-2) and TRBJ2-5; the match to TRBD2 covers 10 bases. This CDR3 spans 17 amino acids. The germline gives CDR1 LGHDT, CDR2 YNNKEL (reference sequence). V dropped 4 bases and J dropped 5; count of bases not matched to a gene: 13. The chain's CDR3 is CASSPESSGGARETQYF. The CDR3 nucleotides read TGTGCCAGCAGCCCCGAGAGCAGCGGGGGGGCCCGGGAGACCCAGTACTTC.

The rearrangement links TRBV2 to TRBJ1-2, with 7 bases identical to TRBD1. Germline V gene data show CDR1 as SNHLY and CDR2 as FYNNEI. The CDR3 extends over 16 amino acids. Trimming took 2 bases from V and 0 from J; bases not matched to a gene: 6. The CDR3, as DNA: TGTGCCAGCAGTGAATCCCGGGACAGAACTAACTATGGCTACACCTTC. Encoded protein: CASSESRDRTNYGYTF.

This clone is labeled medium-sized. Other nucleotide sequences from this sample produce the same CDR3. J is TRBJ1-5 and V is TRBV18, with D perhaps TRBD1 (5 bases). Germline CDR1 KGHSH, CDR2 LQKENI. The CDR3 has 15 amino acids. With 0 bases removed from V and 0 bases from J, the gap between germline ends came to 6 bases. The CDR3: CASSPPGRSNQPQHF. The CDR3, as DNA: TGTGCCAGCTCACCACCGGGACGTAGCAATCAGCCCCAGCATTTT.

The CDR3 reads CASSSFGQVNYGYTF. The DNA for the CDR3 is TGTGCCAGCAGTTCTTTCGGACAGGTTAACTATGGCTACACCTTC. The genes are TRBV27 and TRBJ1-2; 7 nucleotides agree with TRBD1. Per germline, CDR1 MNHEY and CDR2 SMNVEV (reference sequence). The CDR3 runs to 15 residues. Trimming cost V 4 bases and J 1 base; bases outside gene matches: 6.

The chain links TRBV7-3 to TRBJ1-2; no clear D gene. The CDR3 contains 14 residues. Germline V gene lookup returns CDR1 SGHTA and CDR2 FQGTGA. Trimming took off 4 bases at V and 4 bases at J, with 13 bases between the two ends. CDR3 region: CASSSSPGAYGYTF. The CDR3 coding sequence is TGTGCCAGCAGCTCATCACCGGGAGCCTATGGCTACACCTTC.

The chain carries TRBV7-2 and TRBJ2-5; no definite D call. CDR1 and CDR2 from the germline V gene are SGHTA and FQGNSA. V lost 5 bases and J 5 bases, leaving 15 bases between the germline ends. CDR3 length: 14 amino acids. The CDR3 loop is CASSPRGLGETQYF. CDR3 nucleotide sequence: TGTGCCAGCAGCCCCCGTGGCCTTGGGGAGACCCAGTACTTC.

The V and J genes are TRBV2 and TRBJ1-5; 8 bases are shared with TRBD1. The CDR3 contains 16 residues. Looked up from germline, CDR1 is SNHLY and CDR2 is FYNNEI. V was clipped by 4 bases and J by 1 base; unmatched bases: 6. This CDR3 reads CASSGDRGQSNQPQHF. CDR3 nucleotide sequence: TGTGCCAGCAGTGGAGACAGGGGACAGAGCAATCAGCCCCAGCATTTT.

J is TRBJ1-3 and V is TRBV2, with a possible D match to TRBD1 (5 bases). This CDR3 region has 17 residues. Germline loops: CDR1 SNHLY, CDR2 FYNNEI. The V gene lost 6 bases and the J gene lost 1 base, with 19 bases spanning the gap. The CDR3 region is CASSRDRQLDSGNTIYF. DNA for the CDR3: TGTGCCAGCAGCAGAGACCGACAGCTTGATTCTGGAAACACCATATATTTT.

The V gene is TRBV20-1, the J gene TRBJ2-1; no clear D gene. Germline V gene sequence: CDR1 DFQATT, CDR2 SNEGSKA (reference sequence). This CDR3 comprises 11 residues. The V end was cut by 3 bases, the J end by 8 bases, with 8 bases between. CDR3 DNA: TGCAGTGCTAGTGCTTCAGATGAGCAGTTCTTC. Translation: CSASASDEQFF.

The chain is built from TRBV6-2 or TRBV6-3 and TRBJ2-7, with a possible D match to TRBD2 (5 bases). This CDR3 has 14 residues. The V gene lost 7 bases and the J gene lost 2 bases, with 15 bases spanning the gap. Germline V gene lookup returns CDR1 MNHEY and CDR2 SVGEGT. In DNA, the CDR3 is TGTGCCAGCACCCCCCGGGAAGGTCCCTACGAGCAGTACTTC. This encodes CASTPREGPYEQYF.

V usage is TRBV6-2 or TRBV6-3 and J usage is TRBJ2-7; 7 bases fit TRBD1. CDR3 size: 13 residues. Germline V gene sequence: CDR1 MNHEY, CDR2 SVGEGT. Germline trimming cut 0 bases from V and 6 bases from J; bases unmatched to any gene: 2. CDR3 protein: CASSYSPGGEQYF. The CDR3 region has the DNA TGTGCCAGCAGTTACTCTCCAGGGGGCGAGCAGTACTTC.

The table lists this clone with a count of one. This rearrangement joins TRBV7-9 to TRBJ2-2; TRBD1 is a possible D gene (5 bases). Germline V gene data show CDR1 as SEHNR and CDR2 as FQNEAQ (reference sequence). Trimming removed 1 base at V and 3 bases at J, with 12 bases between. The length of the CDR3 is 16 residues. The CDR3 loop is CASSLGIVRDTGELFF. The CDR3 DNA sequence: TGTGCCAGCAGCTTAGGAATAGTCAGGGACACCGGGGAGCTGTTTTTT. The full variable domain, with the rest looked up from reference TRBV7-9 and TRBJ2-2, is DTGVSQNPRHKITKRGQNVTFRCDPISEHNRLYWYRQTLGQGPEFLTYFQNEAQLEKSRLLSDRFSAERPKGSFSTLEIQRTEQGDSAMYLCASSLGIVRDTGELFFGEGSRLTVL.

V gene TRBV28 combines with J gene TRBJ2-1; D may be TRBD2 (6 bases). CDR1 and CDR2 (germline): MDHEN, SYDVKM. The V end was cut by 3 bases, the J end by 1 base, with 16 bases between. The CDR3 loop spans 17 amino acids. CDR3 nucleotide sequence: TGTGCCAGCAGTTTTGCCAGACTAGGAGGGTCCTACAATGAGCAGTTCTTC. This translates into CASSFARLGGSYNEQFF.

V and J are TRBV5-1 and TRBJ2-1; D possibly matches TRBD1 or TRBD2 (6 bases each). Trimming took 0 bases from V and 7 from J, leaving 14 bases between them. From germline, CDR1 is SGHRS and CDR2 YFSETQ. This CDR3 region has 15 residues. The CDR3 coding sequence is TGCGCCAGCAGCTTGGGGGGGGCCCTCTGGAATGAGCAGTTCTTC. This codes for CASSLGGALWNEQFF.

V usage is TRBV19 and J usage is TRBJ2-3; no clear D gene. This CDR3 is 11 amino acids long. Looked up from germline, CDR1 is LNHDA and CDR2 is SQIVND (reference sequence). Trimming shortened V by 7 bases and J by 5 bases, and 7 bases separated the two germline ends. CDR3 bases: TGTGCCAGTACGTCAAGAGATACGCAGTATTTT. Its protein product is CASTSRDTQYF.